There are many counts of the clone carrying this T cell receptor (beta chain). Its antigen remains unknown. The data derive from a study of regulatory T cells in long-lasting Graves disease. Described time point: newly diagnosed GD, antithyroid drugs for less than 3 months. RNA extracted from PBMCs served as the sequencing template. General study findings and limits: Lower TCR diversity was seen in persistent Graves' patients than in newly diagnosed ones. Persistent disease exhibited a predilection for TRBV28, TRBJ1-2 and TRBJ2-5.

Trimming took 3 bases from V and 5 from J; bases not matched to a gene: 8. Germline CDR1 and CDR2: KGHDR and SFDVKD. This CDR3 has 17 amino acids. Building the TCR beta libraries relied on iRepertoire HTBI primers, and CDR3 regions underwent Arm-PCR. TCRdb itself ran the multiplex PCR reads through MiXCR, one entry per CDR3 protein. The sample has around 480,000 distinct CDR3 sequences, roughly 15% seen once. This same sample was also taken into another study, of T cells in Graves' hyperthyroidism and ophthalmopathy. As that report states: In validation, the model predicted ophthalmopathy. These predictions came a median approximately 6.5 months before onset.

Specimen: peripheral blood mononuclear cells (PBMCs), collected at new diagnosis, from a patient treated with antithyroid drugs. The chain uses TRBV24-1 and TRBJ2-1, with 11 bases that match TRBD2. The TCR sequence derives from a man aged 40-49 years with Graves disease. The CDR3 coding sequence is TGTGCCACCAGTGATCCGGGACTAGCGGCCTTAGACAATGAGCAGTTCTTC. Its protein product is CATSDPGLAALDNEQFF.